The sequence of this T cell receptor beta chain was determined in a study of cytomegalovirus exposure and HLA in healthy donors. Regarding the study as a whole: High sensitivity and specificity were reportedly achieved when the classifier diagnosed cytomegalovirus status.

The V gene's germline CDR1 is MNHEY and CDR2 SVGAGI. There are 14 residues in the CDR3. Germline trimming cut 8 bases from V and 7 bases from J; bases unmatched to any gene: 10. Sequenced by immunoSEQ multiplex PCR; TCRdb stores in-frame clones only, minus some. The repertoire holds under 250,000 clones, with roughly 87% as singletons. As for this clone: Its cognate antigen is unknown.

Sequencing was performed on PBMCs. The J gene is TRBJ1-4, the V gene TRBV6-5; 7 bases are a match to TRBD1. The TCR comes from a man aged 18 to 29 in good health and CMV-seropositive. The CDR3 loop is CASRVGAGGEKLFF. DNA for the CDR3: TGTGCCAGCCGAGTCGGGGCAGGGGGTGAAAAACTGTTTTTT.